The 5 T cell receptor beta chains below come from one sample, sequenced in a study of blood T cell repertoires in COVID-19. The protocol was immunoSEQ multiplex PCR, while the TCRdb copy is restricted to in-frame clones and leaves out a portion. The table has 130,000 or so clones, around nine tenths seen once. The specimen sequenced was peripheral blood. The receptor set was obtained from a woman aged 55 to 70 with acute or convalescent COVID-19.

The chain is built from TRBV7-9 and TRBJ2-6; 8 bases map to TRBD1. This CDR3 is built from 15 residues. V gave up 5 bases and J gave up 4 bases; unmatched junction bases: 4. Germline V lookup: CDR1 SEHNR, CDR2 FQNEAQ (reference sequence). CDR3 coding DNA: TGTGCCAGCAGCCTCAGGGGGCCCGGGGCCAACGTCCTGACTTTC. Its protein product is CASSLRGPGANVLTF.

The rearrangement joins TRBV7-8 to TRBJ1-2; D is possibly TRBD1 (5 bases). V was shortened by 2 bases and J by 4 bases, with 23 bases between the two germline ends. CDR1 is SGHVS and CDR2 is FQNEAQ in the germline V gene. CDR3 length: 18 amino acids. CDR3 bases: TGTGCCAGCAGCTTATCCACCTATCAGGCGGGACTGGCCTATGGCTACACCTTC. Protein product: CASSLSTYQAGLAYGYTF.

V is TRBV11-2 and J is TRBJ1-4; weak D call: TRBD1 (5 bases). This CDR3 contains 13 residues. Per germline, CDR1 SGHAT and CDR2 FQNNGV. Trimming left V 5 bases short and J 1 base short, with 5 bases between. CDR3 loop: CASSRGTNEKLFF. The CDR3 bases are TGTGCCAGCAGCAGGGGAACTAATGAAAAACTGTTTTTT.

This clone appeared many times. This rearrangement joins TRBV19 to TRBJ2-2, with TRBD1 as a possible D gene (6 bases). The CDR3 extends over 15 amino acids. Between the trimmed V and J ends, which lost 6 bases and 7 bases, there was a span of 18 bases. Germline assignment: CDR1 LNHDA and CDR2 SQIVND (reference sequence). The DNA for the CDR3 is TGTGCCAGTAGCCCCGGGACATGGTCGGACGGGGAGCTGTTTTTT. Translated: CASSPGTWSDGELFF.

The rearrangement joins TRBV9 to TRBJ2-7; 9 nucleotides line up with TRBD2. CDR1 and CDR2 from the germline V gene are SGDLS and YYNGEE. The CDR3 runs to 15 residues. V lost 3 bases, J lost 3 bases, and 7 bases stayed unmatched. The chain's CDR3 is CASSESGTSLYEQYF. The DNA of the CDR3 is TGTGCCAGCAGCGAGTCCGGGACTAGCCTCTACGAGCAGTACTTC.